The clone carrying this TCR beta chain has just a few counts. Antigen unknown. This sample was included in a study of cytomegalovirus exposure and HLA in healthy donors. Study summary: A prior study identified just under 120 million unique TCR beta sequences from some 180 million T cells. Study results and caveats: The study labeled 180 or so TCR beta chains cytomegalovirus-associated. Fewer N-insertions than the roughly 650-donor mean were reportedly shown by an Asian-associated ancestry cluster in a later analysis.

The primer mix had 60 Vbeta and 13 Jbeta primers. Sequenced by immunoSEQ multiplex PCR; TCRdb stores in-frame clones only, minus some. Here the sample spans approximately 180,000 clones, over 60% being singletons. This clonotype was obtained from a woman between 40 and 50 years old in good health and CMV-seronegative. The sample comprised PBMCs.

DNA for the CDR3: TGTGCCAGCAGTTATCCCTCGGGGGATAAAGCTTTCTTT. This encodes CASSYPSGDKAFF. The chain carries TRBV6-6 and TRBJ1-1; tentative D call: TRBD1 (5 bases). Germline assignment: CDR1 MNHNY and CDR2 SVGAGI (reference sequence). The CDR3 extends over 13 amino acids. Trimming left V 3 bases short and J 9 bases short, with 14 bases between.